The entry below describes one T cell receptor beta chain. This clone was recorded only once. It lacks a known antigen. Qualities for individual bases were not recorded, and no much larger clone is one base off. The data originate from a study of TIL therapy for anti-PD-1-resistant metastatic lung cancer (dated by TCRdb to the early 2020s). Concerning the study at large: Enrolled patients had a median age of about 50 years (range about 38-85) and a median tumor PD-L1 proportion score of around 6%. Most of the cohort had lung adenocarcinoma, several tumors were EGFR-mutant and two were ALK-rearranged, and half of the patients were current or former smokers. T cell receptor beta sequencing of tumor and peripheral blood was used to follow clonotypes across the tumor, the expanded TIL product and serial blood samples. Across the cohort, whole-exome sequencing showed a median non-synonymous tumor mutation burden of roughly 1.5 mutations per megabase. Overall study outcomes, separate from this receptor: Higher clonality and lower diversity were observed in expanded TIL cultures than in baseline intratumoral T cells (median clonality roughly 6% vs 31%, p < 0.0001). The cohort was highly selected, including more treatment-naive, never-smoker and oncogene-addicted patients than is typical, which limits generalizability. The study protocol defined all tumor marker inferences as exploratory. Clonal turnover during TIL culture was high, and many clones enriched in the product were not detected in the baseline tumor, suggesting clonal contraction rather than faithful expansion.

In light of the paper, this sample's time point label describes: pre-treatment sample, taken before nivolumab and TIL therapy. Baseline tumor samples were excised metastases, mostly pleural nodules or supraclavicular lymph nodes, from the same resection used to grow TIL. Before any PD-1/PD-L1 blockade was given, tumors were harvested, nivolumab was then administered, and patients who progressed went on to receive lymphodepletion, an infusion of expanded TIL, and IL-2. Adults with stage 4 NSCLC were enrolled in a dual-center phase I trial from 2017 to early 2020. Samples were obtained from a single-arm, open-label phase I trial in which tumor-infiltrating lymphocyte therapy with nivolumab was evaluated in advanced non-small cell lung cancer. Parts of each resected tumor were snap-frozen in liquid nitrogen and kept at -80 degrees C. Tumor regions of interest were selected on H&E sections using laser-capture macrodissection, ground into about 15 mg aliquots, and extracted using Qiagen Allprep kits.

Taken from cysteine to phenylalanine, the CDR3 has 14 residues. Just CDR3 DNA is preserved here, 42 bases in frame from base 1. CDR1 and CDR2 are drawn from the germline V gene: LGHNA, YSLEER. Trimming at the junction amounts to 4 bases on V and 5 bases on J, and the germline ends lie 11 bases apart. The immunoSEQ v3 hsTCRB kit was used to amplify TCR beta CDR3 regions from genomic DNA through bias-controlled multiplex PCR. An Illumina NextSeq 500 was used to sequence the TCR libraries, reaching approximately 2 million read pairs at survey level or roughly 4.5-6 million at deep level. The study's own analysis went as follows. V, D and J genes were assigned, non-productive sequences were removed, and clonality was reported by immunoSEQ Analyzer software. Repertoires were compared using productive Simpson clonality and Morisita overlap index of productive TRB rearrangements between infused TIL and blood. TCRdb limited this immuneACCESS table to in-frame rearrangements with V and J called. A share of clones is missing; checked studies link under half to unresolved V genes, and the rest is unexplained. That table furnishes V, J and clone size, whereas the DNA furnished D and trimming. In this sample the table shows tens of thousands of clones, 55% to 75% of which occur a single time. The top ten clonotypes cover 6.5% to 8% of the sample.

The chain joins TRBV4-3 to TRBJ2-2; a confident D gene designation cannot be given. The source of this sequence is a person aged 25-79 years with non-small cell lung cancer. Sequencing used tumor tissue, obtained at baseline. CDR3 reads: CASSPFTVTGELFF. The sequenced DNA is TGCGCCAGCAGCCCTTTTACAGTGACCGGGGAGCTGTTTTTT.